This TCR beta chain was found in a study of control samples from healthy donors and cancer patients. Assay: immunoSEQ multiplex PCR; the TCRdb copy retains only in-frame clones and omits some. This table holds roughly 73,000 clones, 85% to 95% found once. The J segment lost 5 bases and the V segment lost 0 bases, leaving 10 bases of the junction unmatched. Germline V lookup: CDR1 MNHNY, CDR2 SVGAGI (reference sequence). This CDR3 region has 16 residues. In this sample, this clone turned up once. The sample taken for sequencing was blood. The origin of this receptor is a woman aged 55-69 years in good health. The rearrangement uses TRBV6-6 and TRBJ2-7, with TRBD1 matching over 7 bases. The CDR3 coding sequence is TGTGCCAGCAGTTACTCGAGTGGGCAGGGGGTCAACGAGCAGTACTTC. This translates into CASSYSSGQGVNEQYF.